Reported below is one T cell receptor (beta chain). The data were obtained in a study of blood T cell repertoires in COVID-19. Produced via immunoSEQ multiplex PCR; TCRdb's table is partial and in-frame only. The table includes a few hundred thousand clones, almost 90% detected once. The V gene end was trimmed by 7 bases and the J gene end by 10 bases; junction bases not matched to a gene: 9. Germline V gene lookup returns CDR1 SGHTA and CDR2 FQGNSA. The CDR3 totals 14 residues. This receptor was identified in a woman in her sixties with COVID-19, enrolled during active disease. The sequenced sample was peripheral blood. The chain has TRBV7-2 and TRBJ2-1; 11 bases map to TRBD2. CDR3 region: CASTVDSGGAEQFF. Written as DNA, the CDR3 is TGTGCCAGCACCGTCGATAGCGGGGGGGCCGAGCAGTTCTTC.